Included here is one T cell receptor (beta chain) sequence, with context. These data come from a study of blood T cells in healthy people across ages. The amount of total RNA extracted per sample was at least 6 micrograms. The authors ran a second PCR of 7 to 11 cycles using a sample-barcoded 5' primer and a J-beta primer mix. TCRdb analysed the 5' RACE reads with MiXCR anew, one entry per CDR3 protein. The sample yields about 900,000 distinct CDR3 sequences, roughly 50% seen once. Germline CDR1 SGHTA, CDR2 FQGTGA. V was clipped by 2 bases and J by 1 base; unmatched bases: 6. The CDR3 has 16 amino acids.

The chain carries TRBV7-3 and TRBJ2-3, with 7 bases aligning to TRBD1. Sequencing used blood. This receptor was taken from a young man in good health. The CDR3: CASSLYKGAGTDTQYF. The CDR3 nucleotides are TGTGCCAGCAGCTTATATAAGGGGGCGGGCACAGATACGCAGTATTTT.